The 2 T cell receptor beta chains given below trace back to one sample, sequenced in a study of CD8 T cells in Susac syndrome. The authors reverse transcribed about 0.5 to 1 ug RNA with random hexamers. TCRdb redid the calling of the immunoSEQ multiplex PCR reads with MiXCR, one entry per CDR3 protein. The top ten hold 0.12% of the sample, which has some 130,000 distinct CDR3 sequences, 90% to 95% seen once. Sequenced input: CD4+ T cells from PBMCs. Receptor source: a human donor in good health.

This rearrangement joins TRBV29-1 to TRBJ2-2; D perhaps matches TRBD2 (7 bases). CDR3 size: 15 residues. The germline V gene encodes CDR1 SQVTM and CDR2 ANQGSEA. The germline V and J ends were trimmed by 3 bases and 2 bases, with 13 bases remaining between them. In DNA form, the CDR3 reads TGCAGCGTTGATTCGCGGGGGCCAAACACCGGGGAGCTGTTTTTT. It yields the protein CSVDSRGPNTGELFF.

The genes are TRBV3-1 and TRBJ2-6; tentatively, D is TRBD1 (6 bases). Germline CDR1 reads LGHDT; CDR2 reads YNNKEL (reference sequence). The CDR3 covers 14 residues. The ends were cut back, 4 bases at V and 3 bases at J, with 7 bases in the middle. The CDR3 DNA sequence: TGTGCCAGCAGCCTCAGGGGTGGGGCCAACGTCCTGACTTTC. Translation: CASSLRGGANVLTF.